The 8 T cell receptor beta chains presented below share a single source sample, sequenced in a study of blood T cell repertoires in COVID-19. The protocol was immunoSEQ multiplex PCR, while the TCRdb copy is restricted to in-frame clones and leaves out a portion. Among around 67,000 clones listed, roughly 81% were seen once. Sequenced input: peripheral blood. Receptors were obtained from a human donor in a cohort sampled during active COVID-19.

The chain is built from TRBV18 and TRBJ1-2; no firm D call. V was trimmed by 6 bases and J by 2 bases, leaving 13 bases between them. The CDR3 loop spans 14 amino acids. CDR1 and CDR2 from the germline V gene are KGHSH and LQKENI. CDR3 sequence reads: CASSPATRNYGYTF. CDR3 coding DNA: TGTGCCAGCTCCCCGGCTACGAGGAACTATGGCTACACCTTC.

The chain has TRBV18 and TRBJ1-2, with a possible D match to TRBD1 (6 bases). The CDR3 sequence is 15 residues long. The germline V gene encodes CDR1 KGHSH and CDR2 LQKENI. V was clipped by 3 bases and J by 7 bases, with 18 bases between them. CDR3 DNA: TGTGCCAGCTCACCGGGGGCATTGGGTCATAGTGGCTACACCTTC. Its translation is CASSPGALGHSGYTF.

This clone came up once. The chain combines TRBV2 with TRBJ2-1; the match to TRBD2 covers 9 bases. The germline gives CDR1 SNHLY, CDR2 FYNNEI. This CDR3 region has 18 residues. V gave up 8 bases and J gave up 3 bases; unmatched junction bases: 17. The CDR3 sequence is CASGPGPATSGNYNEQFF. DNA for the CDR3: TGTGCCAGCGGACCGGGACCGGCGACTAGCGGCAACTACAATGAGCAGTTCTTC.

The chain links TRBV15 to TRBJ2-7; possible D gene TRBD2, 5 bases. CDR1 LNHNV and CDR2 YYDKDF come from the germline V gene (reference sequence). This CDR3 is built from 17 residues. Trimming cost V 0 bases and J 5 bases, with 20 bases left between them. The CDR3 protein is CATSRDIGDYFGDEQYF. In nucleotides, the CDR3 is TGTGCCACCAGCAGAGATATCGGTGACTATTTCGGGGACGAGCAGTACTTC.

This chain joins TRBV28 and TRBJ2-3, with D possibly being TRBD2 (7 bases). The germline gives CDR1 MDHEN, CDR2 SYDVKM. V was trimmed by 4 bases and J by 3 bases, leaving 14 bases between them. CDR3 size: 15 residues. This CDR3 is CASSSPGGGTDTQYF. Written as DNA, the CDR3 is TGTGCCAGCAGTTCCCCGGGGGGCGGGACAGATACGCAGTATTTT.

The CDR3 DNA is TGTGCCAGCAGCTTATTCGAGCGGGGAGGGAAGCAAGAGACCCAGTACTTC. Translated: CASSLFERGGKQETQYF. The rearrangement joins TRBV13 to TRBJ2-5, with 7 bases that match TRBD2. This CDR3 region has 17 residues. Looked up from germline, CDR1 is PRHDT and CDR2 is FYEKMQ (reference sequence). J was trimmed by 2 bases and V by 2 bases; bases with no gene match: 11.

This chain links TRBV27 with TRBJ2-5; D may be TRBD2 (6 bases). The CDR3 is 15 residues long. Trimming shortened V by 3 bases and J by 5 bases, and 16 bases separated the two germline ends. The germline gives CDR1 MNHEY, CDR2 SMNVEV (reference sequence). The CDR3 loop is CASSFASDLGETQYF. The CDR3 coding sequence is TGTGCCAGCAGTTTCGCTAGCGACCTTGGGGAGACCCAGTACTTC.

The chain employs TRBV4-2 and TRBJ2-5; possibly TRBD1 for D (6 bases). The CDR3 extends over 15 amino acids. Trimming cost V 5 bases and J 5 bases, with 18 bases left between them. Germline V gives CDR1 LGHNA, CDR2 YNFKEQ. The CDR3 DNA follows: TGTGCCAGCAGCGTAGGACAGAAAATAGGTGAGACCCAGTACTTC. This codes for CASSVGQKIGETQYF.